These 25 T cell receptor beta chains originate from one sample sequenced in a study of blood T cell repertoires in COVID-19. Assay: immunoSEQ multiplex PCR; the TCRdb copy retains only in-frame clones and omits some. This sample has fewer than 250,000 clones, with about 80% found just once. The sequencing sample was made of PBMCs or T cells enriched from blood (not recorded which). All receptors come from a man in his sixties who had recovered from COVID-19.

The rearrangement joins TRBV9 to TRBJ1-6; 8 bases align to TRBD1. Germline V gene lookup returns CDR1 SGDLS and CDR2 YYNGEE. CDR3 length equals 17 residues. V shed 2 bases and J 7 bases; nucleotides not matched to a gene: 11. This CDR3 reads CASSVGPGTGTNSPLHF. The CDR3 nucleotides are TGTGCCAGCAGCGTGGGTCCCGGGACAGGTACGAATTCACCCCTCCACTTT.

The V gene is TRBV15, the J gene TRBJ1-2; 10 positions match TRBD1. CDR3 length: 16 residues. V shed 0 bases, J shed 10 bases, and the junction held 11 bases outside the gene matches. In germline, CDR1 is LNHNV, CDR2 YYDKDF (reference sequence). CDR3 nucleotides: TGTGCCACCAGCAGAGATCTTCGGACAGGGGGTCTCGACTACACCTTC. Protein product: CATSRDLRTGGLDYTF.

The gene calls are TRBV7-9 and TRBJ1-1, with TRBD1 matching over 7 bases. Germline V gene lookup returns CDR1 SEHNR and CDR2 FQNEAQ (reference sequence). Trimming at V came to 1 base and at J to 3 bases, leaving 5 bases not matched to a gene. CDR3 length: 15 residues. In DNA, the CDR3 is TGTGCCAGCAGCTTAGTGGGCAGGGGGGACACTGAAGCTTTCTTT. It translates to CASSLVGRGDTEAFF.

This clone was detected only once. The chain recombines TRBV7-9 with TRBJ2-7; no firm D call. This CDR3 has 12 residues. Germline CDR1 is SEHNR and CDR2 is FQNEAQ (reference sequence). V lost 5 bases to trimming and J lost 5 bases, with 10 bases between them. Written as DNA, the CDR3 is TGTGCCAGCAGCCCTTTCTACGACGAGCAGTACTTC. This translates into CASSPFYDEQYF. Combining the CDR3 with reference TRBV7-9 and TRBJ2-7 gives the whole variable domain DTGVSQNPRHKITKRGQNVTFRCDPISEHNRLYWYRQTLGQGPEFLTYFQNEAQLEKSRLLSDRFSAERPKGSFSTLEIQRTEQGDSAMYLCASSPFYDEQYFGPGTRLTVT.

The chain combines TRBV6-1 with TRBJ2-3; TRBD2 matches at 9 bases. Trimming took 1 base from V and 2 from J; bases not matched to a gene: 19. The V gene's germline CDR1 is MNHNS and CDR2 SASEGT. The CDR3 is made up of 21 amino acids. The CDR3: CASSEVTGAYAGGRITDTQYF. The CDR3 DNA is TGTGCCAGCAGTGAAGTTACAGGAGCCTATGCGGGGGGGCGGATCACAGATACGCAGTATTTT.

The chain links TRBV19 to TRBJ1-1, with TRBD1 matching 10 bases. Losses at the gene ends were 4 bases for V and 5 bases for J; bases not matched to a gene: 4. This CDR3 has 14 residues. Germline-derived CDR1 and CDR2 are LNHDA and SQIVND (reference sequence). The CDR3 DNA reads TGTGCCAGTAGTACCGGGACAGGGGTTACTGAAGCTTTCTTT. Residues: CASSTGTGVTEAFF.

CDR3 in amino acids: CASSHRTGSPDTQYF. For the CDR3, the DNA is TGTGCCAGCAGCCACAGGACAGGGTCGCCAGATACGCAGTATTTT. The chain uses TRBV3-1 (or the pseudogene TRBV3-2) and TRBJ2-3; 8 bases match TRBD1. The ends lost 3 bases at V and 4 bases at J; junction bases unmatched: 6. This CDR3 contains 15 residues. CDR1 LGHDT and CDR2 YNNKEL come from the germline V gene (reference sequence).

The rearrangement joins TRBV4-2 to TRBJ1-2; 9 nucleotides align to TRBD1. Germline CDR1 reads LGHNA; CDR2 reads YNFKEQ. This CDR3 has 16 amino acids. The trim removed 1 base at V and 5 bases at J, leaving 8 bases unmatched. The CDR3 protein is CASSQATGGAEYGYTF. The CDR3 bases are TGTGCCAGCAGCCAAGCCACAGGGGGCGCAGAATATGGCTACACCTTC.

The chain employs TRBV25-1 and TRBJ1-4; TRBD1 aligns across 10 bases. V lost 6 bases, J lost 8 bases, and 9 bases stayed unmatched. The CDR3 runs to 15 residues. The germline CDR1 and CDR2 sequences are MGHDK and SYGVNS. The CDR3 region has the DNA TGTGCCAGCAGCTCAGACAGGGGGCGCGGGGAAAAACTGTTTTTT. As protein: CASSSDRGRGEKLFF.

This chain connects TRBV3-1 (or the pseudogene TRBV3-2) to TRBJ2-3, with 9 positions matching TRBD2. The CDR3 has 17 amino acids. Germline assignment: CDR1 LGHDT and CDR2 YNNKEL (reference sequence). V shed 4 bases, J shed 2 bases, and the junction held 10 bases outside the gene matches. CDR3 nucleotide sequence: TGTGCCAGCAGCCCCAATAGAAGCGGGGGGTACACAGATACGCAGTATTTT. Translating gives CASSPNRSGGYTDTQYF.

Notes on this clone: This same CDR3 is encoded by further DNA sequences in the sample. This rearrangement joins TRBV5-6 to TRBJ1-2, with D maybe TRBD1 (6 bases). This CDR3 is built from 13 residues. The V end lost 2 bases, the J end lost 2 bases, and 7 bases lay between the germline ends. Germline lookup yields CDR1 SGHDT and CDR2 YYEEEE. The CDR3 reads CASSLGQNYGYTF. The CDR3 nucleotides read TGTGCCAGCAGCTTAGGACAGAACTATGGCTACACCTTC. The variable domain in full, with the rest retrieved from reference TRBV5-6 and TRBJ1-2, is DAGVTQSPTHLIKTRGQQVTLRCSPKSGHDTVSWYQQALGQGPQFIFQYYEEEERQRGNFPDRFSGHQFPNYSSELNVNALLLGDSALYLCASSLGQNYGYTFGSGTRLTVV.

The V and J genes are TRBV6-5 and TRBJ2-3; a weak D match, TRBD2 (6 bases). Germline assignment: CDR1 MNHEY and CDR2 SVGAGI. V was pared by 7 bases and J by 0 bases, with 11 bases between. The CDR3 contains 14 residues. The CDR3 nucleotides read TGTGCCAGCACCATTAGCGGAAGCACAGATACGCAGTATTTT. Translation: CASTISGSTDTQYF.

V is TRBV7-9 and J is TRBJ2-7; 9 positions match TRBD1. Trimming removed 5 bases from V and 2 bases from J; junction bases left unmatched: 7. This CDR3 comprises 15 residues. Germline CDR1 reads SEHNR; CDR2 reads FQNEAQ (reference sequence). The chain's CDR3 is CASSLSGTGTYEQYF. The CDR3 DNA reads TGTGCCAGCAGCCTATCCGGGACAGGGACCTACGAGCAGTACTTC.

This rearrangement joins TRBV5-1 to TRBJ2-3, with 11 bases aligning to TRBD2. Germline values: CDR1 SGHRS, CDR2 YFSETQ. V was pared by 3 bases and J by 2 bases, with 8 bases of the junction left unmatched. The CDR3 has 17 residues. As DNA, the CDR3 is TGCGCCAGCAGCTCCCGCACTAGCGGGGGTTACACAGATACGCAGTATTTT. It specifies CASSSRTSGGYTDTQYF.

For this clone: The germline gene is not matched at one end of the junction; a read error may be the cause. V gene TRBV29-1 combines with J gene TRBJ2-5, with D hard to call. CDR3 length: 13 amino acids. The germline gives CDR1 SQVTM, CDR2 ANQGSEA. As DNA, the CDR3 is TGCAGCGTTGAAATGTTAGTAAGAGAGAGCCAGTACTTC. Translated: CSVEMLVRESQYF.

The chain recombines TRBV19 with TRBJ1-5, with 8 bases aligning to TRBD1. V dropped 3 bases and J dropped 4; count of bases not matched to a gene: 11. The CDR3 consists of 17 residues. Germline V lookup: CDR1 LNHDA, CDR2 SQIVND (reference sequence). The CDR3 DNA is TGTGCCAGTAGTATGGGCTCCCCGGGGACAGGAAATCAGCCCCAGCATTTT. It codes for CASSMGSPGTGNQPQHF.

This clone was recorded at least ten times. The chain links TRBV25-1 to TRBJ1-2; TRBD1 aligns across 7 bases. CDR3 size: 12 residues. Germline trimming cut 9 bases from V and 5 bases from J; bases unmatched to any gene: 6. The germline V gene encodes CDR1 MGHDK and CDR2 SYGVNS. The CDR3, as DNA: TGTGCCAGGTCGAAGGGGGCGTATGGCTACACCTTC. Translation: CARSKGAYGYTF.

The rearrangement uses TRBV19 and TRBJ2-5; 8 nucleotides align to TRBD2. Trimming took 9 bases from V and 4 from J; bases not matched to a gene: 7. Germline V lookup: CDR1 LNHDA, CDR2 SQIVND (reference sequence). The CDR3 has 13 residues. The CDR3 is CASSGLARETQYF. Here the CDR3 DNA reads TGTGCCAGCTCCGGACTAGCCCGAGAGACCCAGTACTTC.

The chain carries TRBV6-2 or TRBV6-3 and TRBJ1-6; D gene ambiguous. This CDR3 is built from 13 residues. Trimming shortened V by 8 bases and J by 10 bases, and 15 bases separated the two germline ends. Germline V lookup: CDR1 MNHEY, CDR2 SVGEGT. The CDR3 loop reads CASRPLRLSPLHF. The CDR3 nucleotides are TGTGCCAGCCGCCCCCTACGGTTATCACCCCTCCACTTT.

The chain has TRBV6-5 and TRBJ1-6; no clear D. The CDR3 length is 15 residues. V was clipped by 5 bases and J by 5 bases, with 13 bases between them. CDR1 and CDR2 (germline): MNHEY, SVGAGI. For the CDR3, the DNA is TGTGCCAGCAGTCGGGTGGCAGCCCATAATTCACCCCTCCACTTT. Its protein product is CASSRVAAHNSPLHF.

This chain connects TRBV7-9 to TRBJ1-4; TRBD1 might be the D (5 bases). Trimming shortened V by 4 bases and J by 1 base, and 10 bases separated the two germline ends. CDR3 length equals 15 residues. In germline, CDR1 is SEHNR, CDR2 FQNEAQ (reference sequence). CDR3 region: CASSSWRGTNEKLFF. CDR3 sequence (DNA): TGTGCCAGCAGCTCCTGGAGGGGAACTAATGAAAAACTGTTTTTT.

The rearrangement links TRBV19 to TRBJ1-2; 7 nucleotides match TRBD1. The CDR3 consists of 13 residues. Germline CDR1 and CDR2: LNHDA and SQIVND (reference sequence). Trimming at V came to 3 bases and at J to 4 bases, leaving 2 bases not matched to a gene. CDR3 loop: CASSIQGVYGYTF. The CDR3 nucleotides are TGTGCCAGTAGTATCCAGGGGGTCTATGGCTACACCTTC. The full variable domain, its missing parts supplied by reference TRBV19 and TRBJ1-2, is DGGITQSPKYLFRKEGQNVTLSCEQNLNHDAMYWYRQDPGQGLRLIYYSQIVNDFQKGDIAEGYSVSREKKESFPLTVTSAQKNPTAFYLCASSIQGVYGYTFGSGTRLTVV.

The CDR3 DNA reads TGTGCCAGCAACTTCGGGGGGACCTCTGGAAACACCATATATTTT. Translated, it gives CASNFGGTSGNTIYF. V gene TRBV2 combines with J gene TRBJ1-3; possible D gene TRBD1, 5 bases. This CDR3 comprises 15 residues. From germline, CDR1 is SNHLY and CDR2 FYNNEI. V was cut by 7 bases and J by 0 bases, with 13 bases left in between.

The chain employs TRBV6-5 and TRBJ1-2; 7 bases align to TRBD1. Looked up from germline, CDR1 is MNHEY and CDR2 is SVGAGI. The CDR3 loop spans 13 amino acids. Trimming cost V 7 bases and J 7 bases; bases outside gene matches: 9. For the CDR3, the DNA is TGTGCCAGCAAGCAGGGGGTGGAACCTGGCTACACCTTC. Translated: CASKQGVEPGYTF.

A note on this clone: The same CDR3 also results from other DNA sequences found in this sample. The rearrangement joins TRBV19 to TRBJ1-4; no firm D call. The CDR3 is 14 residues long. The germline CDR1 and CDR2 sequences are LNHDA and SQIVND (reference sequence). Between the trimmed V and J ends, which lost 4 bases and 4 bases, there was a span of 10 bases. This CDR3 is CASSTTRGNEKLFF. CDR3 bases: TGTGCCAGTAGTACTACACGGGGTAATGAAAAACTGTTTTTT.